This T cell receptor beta chain was retrieved from a study of breast tumors, draining lymph nodes, adjacent tissues. Study-level results: Findings are consistent with lymph node origin and intratumoral expansion of most tumor T cells. The lymph node origin of tumor T cells was framed as consistent with a hypothesis, not demonstrated. Tumor repertoires ranked between lymph nodes and nontumor tissue in diversity, with V and J gene preferences. Luminal-like breast cancer showed significantly greater tumor-nontumor repertoire similarity than basal-like breast cancer did.

Via MiXCR, TCRdb re-called the multiplex PCR reads, giving one row per CDR3 protein. This table has some 150,000 distinct CDR3 sequences, around 20% appearing once. A note on this clonotype: Its antigen is still unknown.

Samples came from axillary lymph nodes draining the breast cancer. V lost 5 bases to trimming and J lost 2 bases; unmatched junction nucleotides: 13. From germline, CDR1 is MDHEN and CDR2 SYDVKM. The CDR3 contains 17 residues. This chain joins TRBV28 and TRBJ1-2; 8 positions agree with TRBD1. Sequences were obtained from axillary lymph node tissue. The receptor comes from a female donor with breast cancer. Some clones in this sample may be carry-over from other donors' samples. The CDR3 bases are TGTGCCAGCAGTCCGCAGGACAGGGCGCACCCAAACTATGGCTACACCTTC. This translates into CASSPQDRAHPNYGYTF.